The next 23 T cell receptor beta chains were all read from a single sample in a study of T cell responses to AZD1222 COVID-19 vaccine. Libraries were prepared by immunoSEQ multiplex PCR; TCRdb keeps only in-frame clonotypes and omits some of them. The table lists 92,000 or so clones, about 88% of them singletons. Sequenced here: peripheral blood, sampled on day 0 of AZD1222 vaccination. Source of these receptors: an adult in good health.

The J gene is TRBJ1-2, the V gene TRBV5-1; D call uncertain. The CDR3 spans 13 residues. Deletions cut 1 base from V and 4 bases from J, with 8 bases between. CDR1 and CDR2 from the germline V gene are SGHRS and YFSETQ. The CDR3 spells CASSLFDTYGYTF. As DNA, the CDR3 is TGCGCCAGCAGCTTGTTTGATACCTATGGCTACACCTTC.

The V call is TRBV7-2, the J call TRBJ2-5; D is unclear. CDR3 size: 13 residues. Between the trimmed V and J ends, which lost 3 bases and 4 bases, there was a span of 9 bases. Germline CDR1 and CDR2: SGHTA and FQGNSA. The CDR3 spells CASSFTWGETQYF. The CDR3 DNA follows: TGTGCCAGCAGCTTTACCTGGGGAGAGACCCAGTACTTC.

The chain combines TRBV5-1 with TRBJ2-2; D could derive from TRBD1 or TRBD2 (5 bases each). Trimming took 1 base from V and 3 from J, leaving 7 bases between them. CDR3 length: 14 amino acids. Per the germline V gene, CDR1 is SGHRS and CDR2 is YFSETQ. CDR3 in DNA: TGCGCCAGCAGCTTGCTGGGGGACACCGGGGAGCTGTTTTTT. Translating it yields CASSLLGDTGELFF. Using reference TRBV5-1 and TRBJ2-2 for the parts outside the CDR3, the full variable domain is KAGVTQTPRYLIKTRGQQVTLSCSPISGHRSVSWYQQTPGQGLQFLFEYFSETQRNKGNFPGRFSGRQFSNSRSEMNVSTLELGDSALYLCASSLLGDTGELFFGEGSRLTVL.

The rearrangement joins TRBV7-9 to TRBJ2-3; D is tentatively TRBD1 or TRBD2 (5 bases each). V was clipped by 5 bases and J by 0 bases, with 9 bases between them. CDR1 and CDR2 (germline): SEHNR, FQNEAQ (reference sequence). This CDR3 spans 14 amino acids. The DNA for the CDR3 is TGTGCCAGCAGCAGGGACCGTAGCACAGATACGCAGTATTTT. Protein: CASSRDRSTDTQYF.

This chain connects TRBV15 to TRBJ2-7, with 10 bases identical to TRBD1. The CDR3 consists of 14 residues. With V trimmed by 3 bases and J by 7 bases, 6 bases remained unmatched. Germline V gene data show CDR1 as LNHNV and CDR2 as YYDKDF (reference sequence). The chain's CDR3 is CATSRGQGIGEQYF. The CDR3 DNA follows: TGTGCCACCAGCAGGGGACAGGGGATAGGGGAGCAGTACTTC.

The chain joins TRBV29-1 to TRBJ1-1, with 9 bases fitting TRBD1. The germline CDR1 and CDR2 sequences are SQVTM and ANQGSEA. This CDR3 has 12 residues. In DNA form, the CDR3 reads TGCGGAGTTTCGGCGGGACAGGGTTTTGGTTTCTTT. Residues: CGVSAGQGFGFF.

The genes are TRBV4-3 and TRBJ2-7; D is undetermined. Germline V gene sequence: CDR1 LGHNA, CDR2 YSLEER. The V end lost 0 bases, the J end lost 4 bases, and 19 bases lay between the germline ends. This CDR3 is built from 17 residues. DNA of the CDR3: TGCGCCAGCAGCCAAGATAGCAACGCCGGAGAAATTTACGAGCAGTACTTC. This gives the protein CASSQDSNAGEIYEQYF.

As to this clone: The junction departs from germline at one end; a sequencing error may be responsible. V and J are TRBV6-5 and TRBJ1-1; 7 nucleotides match TRBD1. CDR3 length: 12 amino acids. Germline CDR1 MNHEY, CDR2 SVGAGI. The CDR3 region is CASSFRQGRNQF. In nucleotides, the CDR3 is TGTGCCAGCAGTTTCCGACAGGGAAGAAACCAATTT.

CDR3 nucleotides: TGCGCCAGCAGCCAAGAAAAGGGGCGCCTCTCCGAAGCTTTCTTT. Its translation: CASSQEKGRLSEAFF. V usage is TRBV4-1 and J usage is TRBJ1-1; the D gene is possibly TRBD1 (5 bases). This CDR3 comprises 15 residues. CDR1 is MGHRA, CDR2 YSYEKL, per germline. V shed 0 bases and J shed 8 bases, with 16 bases lying between them.

The V gene is TRBV5-1, the J gene TRBJ1-1; 11 nucleotides line up with TRBD1. This CDR3 has 15 amino acids. Germline CDR1 and CDR2: SGHRS and YFSETQ. The V gene end was trimmed by 4 bases and the J gene end by 4 bases; junction bases not matched to a gene: 6. CDR3 bases: TGCGCCAGCAGCCGGACAGGGGGCTTCGGCACTGAAGCTTTCTTT. Translated: CASSRTGGFGTEAFF.

The chain couples TRBV28 to TRBJ2-1; 7 bases agree with TRBD2. V was pared by 5 bases and J by 4 bases, with 5 bases of the junction left unmatched. Germline CDR1 MDHEN, CDR2 SYDVKM. CDR3 length equals 14 residues. CDR3 sequence (DNA): TGTGCCAGCAGTGAAACGGGAGGATACAATGAGCAGTTCTTC. It is translated as CASSETGGYNEQFF.

The V gene is TRBV19, the J gene TRBJ2-1; D possibly corresponds to TRBD2 (5 bases). In germline, CDR1 is LNHDA, CDR2 SQIVND (reference sequence). V shed 9 bases and J shed 4 bases, with 13 bases lying between them. This CDR3 is built from 13 residues. The CDR3 coding sequence is TGTGCCAGCCGACCGGGATATTACAATGAGCAGTTCTTC. Residues: CASRPGYYNEQFF.

CDR3 sequence: CASSQFRTGEYEQYF. CDR3 bases: TGTGCCAGCAGCCAGTTCAGGACAGGGGAATACGAGCAGTACTTC. The chain combines TRBV3-1 (or the pseudogene TRBV3-2) with TRBJ2-7, with 9 bases lining up with TRBD1. The CDR3 consists of 15 residues. V lost 3 bases to trimming and J lost 4 bases; unmatched junction nucleotides: 7. CDR1 is LGHDT and CDR2 is YNNKEL in the germline V gene (reference sequence).

The chain joins TRBV5-5 to TRBJ1-6; no clear D gene. V was trimmed by 0 bases and J by 8 bases, leaving 9 bases between them. The CDR3 spans 14 residues. The germline V gene encodes CDR1 SGHKS and CDR2 YYEKEE (reference sequence). In DNA, the CDR3 is TGTGCCAGCAGCTTGGACACTTGGGATTCACCCCTCCACTTT. Translation: CASSLDTWDSPLHF.

The J gene is TRBJ2-5, the V gene TRBV11-2, with D perhaps TRBD2 (5 bases). The CDR3 has 13 residues. CDR1 and CDR2 from the germline V gene are SGHAT and FQNNGV. Trimming took off 3 bases at V and 5 bases at J, with 10 bases between the two ends. CDR3 protein: CASSFGRSETQYF. The CDR3 region has the DNA TGTGCCAGCAGCTTTGGGAGATCGGAGACCCAGTACTTC.

This clone showed up just once. The chain carries TRBV30 and TRBJ1-5; D may be TRBD1 (5 bases). V was trimmed by 2 bases and J by 4 bases, leaving 18 bases between them. The CDR3 is 16 residues long. Looked up from germline, CDR1 is GTSNPN and CDR2 is SVGIG (reference sequence). CDR3 DNA sequence: TGTGCCTGGAGTACGATAGGGGTCGGGGGAAATCAGCCCCAGCATTTT. Its protein product is CAWSTIGVGGNQPQHF.

The V and J genes are TRBV1 and TRBJ2-1; TRBD1, as called in the table, went unchecked against the DNA. TRBV1 is noted as a pseudogene. CDR3 length: 13 amino acids. The CDR3 protein is CTSSQSLGVFEFF. DNA for the CDR3: TGCACCAGCAGCCAGTCCCTAGGGGTCTTTGAGTTCTTC.

The CDR3 here is CASAAGTRSGNTIYF. CDR3 DNA: TGTGCCAGCGCCGCCGGGACCCGCTCTGGAAACACCATATATTTT. The gene calls are TRBV5-4 and TRBJ1-3; a weak D match, TRBD1 (5 bases). V dropped 7 bases and J dropped 0 bases, with 14 bases sitting between them. The germline gives CDR1 SGHNT, CDR2 YYREEE (reference sequence). The CDR3 is made up of 15 amino acids.

The V call is TRBV5-1, the J call TRBJ2-5, with D tentatively TRBD1 or TRBD2 (5 bases each). Germline CDR1 is SGHRS and CDR2 is YFSETQ. The CDR3 loop spans 14 amino acids. With 7 bases removed from V and 1 base from J, the gap between germline ends came to 14 bases. The CDR3 sequence: CASSFTGLQETQYF. The CDR3 nucleotides read TGCGCCAGCTCCTTTACGGGGCTCCAAGAGACCCAGTACTTC.

The CDR3 loop is CASSQERAYGYTF. In DNA form, the CDR3 reads TGTGCCAGCAGCCAAGAACGGGCCTATGGCTACACCTTC. The chain employs TRBV3-1 (or the pseudogene TRBV3-2) and TRBJ1-2, with D uncertain. With 0 bases removed from V and 4 bases from J, the gap between germline ends came to 6 bases. The CDR3 is 13 amino acids. Looked up from germline, CDR1 is LGHDT and CDR2 is YNNKEL (reference sequence).

The chain carries TRBV11-2 and TRBJ2-3, with a weak D call TRBD2 (6 bases). Trimming stripped 0 bases from V and 3 bases from J, with 7 bases between. CDR3 length: 14 amino acids. Germline-derived CDR1 and CDR2 are SGHAT and FQNNGV. CDR3 amino acids: CASSLDRGTDTQYF. The CDR3 DNA is TGTGCCAGCAGCTTAGACCGGGGGACAGATACGCAGTATTTT.

The rearrangement joins TRBV4-1 to TRBJ2-1; D call uncertain. V was clipped by 0 bases and J by 14 bases, with 17 bases between them. The CDR3 extends over 14 amino acids. Germline V gene sequence: CDR1 MGHRA, CDR2 YSYEKL. For the CDR3, the DNA is TGCGCCAGCAGCCAAGATCTGCGAGGTTCGTGGGAGTTCTTC. This encodes CASSQDLRGSWEFF.

The gene calls are TRBV11-1 and TRBJ1-1, with D possibly matching TRBD1 (5 bases). Germline V gene sequence: CDR1 SGHAT, CDR2 FQDESV (reference sequence). The CDR3 has 16 residues. Trimming cost V 5 bases and J 3 bases, with 19 bases left between them. The DNA for the CDR3 is TGTGCCAGCAGCATTGGGGGGGTGCGCGGGGACACTGAAGCTTTCTTT. Translated: CASSIGGVRGDTEAFF.